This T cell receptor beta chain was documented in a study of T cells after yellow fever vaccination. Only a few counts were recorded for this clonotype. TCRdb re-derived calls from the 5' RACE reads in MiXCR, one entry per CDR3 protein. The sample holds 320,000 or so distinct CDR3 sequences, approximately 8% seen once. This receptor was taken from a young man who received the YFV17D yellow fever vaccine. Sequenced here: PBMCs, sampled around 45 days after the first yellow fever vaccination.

The DNA of the CDR3 is TGTGCCAGCAGCTTAAGGGACAGGGGGGAAAAACTGTTTTTT. Its translation: CASSLRDRGEKLFF. This chain joins TRBV7-8 and TRBJ1-4; 11 positions agree with TRBD1. The V gene's germline CDR1 is SGHVS and CDR2 FQNEAQ. The junction had 1 base not matched to a gene; V was cut back by 2 bases and J by 8 bases. The CDR3 runs 14 residues.